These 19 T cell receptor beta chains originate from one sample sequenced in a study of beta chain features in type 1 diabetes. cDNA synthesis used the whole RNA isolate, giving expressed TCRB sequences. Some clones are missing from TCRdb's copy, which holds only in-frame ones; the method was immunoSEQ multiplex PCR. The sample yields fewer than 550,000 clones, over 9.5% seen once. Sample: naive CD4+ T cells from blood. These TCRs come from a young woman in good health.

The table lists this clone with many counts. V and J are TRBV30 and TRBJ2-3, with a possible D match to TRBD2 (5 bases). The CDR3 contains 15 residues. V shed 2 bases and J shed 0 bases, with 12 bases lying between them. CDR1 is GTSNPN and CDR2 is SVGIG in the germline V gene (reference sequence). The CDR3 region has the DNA TGTGCCTGGAGTACGCTGGGCGGGAGCACAGATACGCAGTATTTT. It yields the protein CAWSTLGGSTDTQYF.

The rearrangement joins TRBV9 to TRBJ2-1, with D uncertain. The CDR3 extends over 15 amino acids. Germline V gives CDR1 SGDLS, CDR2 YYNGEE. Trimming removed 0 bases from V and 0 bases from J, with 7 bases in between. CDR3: CASSVDGPSYNEQFF. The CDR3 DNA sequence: TGTGCCAGCAGCGTAGATGGGCCCTCCTACAATGAGCAGTTCTTC.

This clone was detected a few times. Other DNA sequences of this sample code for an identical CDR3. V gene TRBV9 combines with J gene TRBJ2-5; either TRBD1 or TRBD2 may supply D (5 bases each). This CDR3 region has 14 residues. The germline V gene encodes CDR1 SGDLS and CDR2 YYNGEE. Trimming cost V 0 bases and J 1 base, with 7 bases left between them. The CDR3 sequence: CASSVAGTQETQYF. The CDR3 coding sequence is TGTGCCAGCAGCGTAGCAGGGACCCAAGAGACCCAGTACTTC.

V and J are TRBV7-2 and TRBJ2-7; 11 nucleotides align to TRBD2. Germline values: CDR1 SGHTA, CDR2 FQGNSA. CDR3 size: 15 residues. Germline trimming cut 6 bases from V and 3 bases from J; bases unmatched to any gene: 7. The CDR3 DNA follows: TGTGCCAGCAGACTCGCCGGGACTAGCGGCTACGAGCAGTACTTC. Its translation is CASRLAGTSGYEQYF.

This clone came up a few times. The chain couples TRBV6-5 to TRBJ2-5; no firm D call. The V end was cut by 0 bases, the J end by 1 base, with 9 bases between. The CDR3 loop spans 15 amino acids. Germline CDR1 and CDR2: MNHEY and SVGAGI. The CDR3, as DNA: TGTGCCAGCAGTTACTCAGGAAGGAGCCAAGAGACCCAGTACTTC. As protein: CASSYSGRSQETQYF.

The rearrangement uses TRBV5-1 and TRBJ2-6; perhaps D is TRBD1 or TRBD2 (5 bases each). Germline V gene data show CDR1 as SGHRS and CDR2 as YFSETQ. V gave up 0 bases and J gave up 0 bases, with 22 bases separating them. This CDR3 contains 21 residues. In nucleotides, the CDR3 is TGCGCCAGCAGCTTGGGGTCCAGGGCCGAGTTAGGAGGCTCTGGGGCCAACGTCCTGACTTTC. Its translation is CASSLGSRAELGGSGANVLTF.

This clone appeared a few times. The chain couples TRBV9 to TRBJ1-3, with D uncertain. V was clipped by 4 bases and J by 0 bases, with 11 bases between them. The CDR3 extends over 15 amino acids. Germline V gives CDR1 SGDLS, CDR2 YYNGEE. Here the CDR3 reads CASSPLANSGNTIYF. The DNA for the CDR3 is TGTGCCAGCAGCCCACTCGCCAACTCTGGAAACACCATATATTTT.

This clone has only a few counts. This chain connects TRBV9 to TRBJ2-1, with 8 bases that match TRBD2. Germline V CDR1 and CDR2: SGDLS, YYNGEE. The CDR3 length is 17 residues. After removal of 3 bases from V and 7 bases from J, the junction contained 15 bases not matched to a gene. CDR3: CASSAIPGLENRNEQFF. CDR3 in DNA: TGTGCCAGCAGCGCAATCCCGGGACTAGAGAATCGGAATGAGCAGTTCTTC.

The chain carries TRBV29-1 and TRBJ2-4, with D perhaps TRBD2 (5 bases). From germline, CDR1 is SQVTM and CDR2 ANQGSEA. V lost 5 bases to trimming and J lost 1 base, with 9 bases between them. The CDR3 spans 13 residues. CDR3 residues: CSVSSSAKNIQYF. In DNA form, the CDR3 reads TGCAGCGTTTCTAGCTCGGCCAAAAACATTCAGTACTTC.

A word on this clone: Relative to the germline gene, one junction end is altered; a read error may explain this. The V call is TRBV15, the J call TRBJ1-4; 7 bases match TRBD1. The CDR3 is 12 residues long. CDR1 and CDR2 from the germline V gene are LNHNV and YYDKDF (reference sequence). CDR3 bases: TGTGCCACCAGCAGAGGCCGAGACAGGGTTACATTT. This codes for CATSRGRDRVTF.

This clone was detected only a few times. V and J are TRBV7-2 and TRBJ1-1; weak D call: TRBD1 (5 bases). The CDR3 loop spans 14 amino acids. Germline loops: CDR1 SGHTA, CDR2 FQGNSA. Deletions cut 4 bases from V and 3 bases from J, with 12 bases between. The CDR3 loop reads CASSWRQGDTEAFF. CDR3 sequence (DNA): TGTGCCAGCAGCTGGCGCCAGGGTGACACTGAAGCTTTCTTT.

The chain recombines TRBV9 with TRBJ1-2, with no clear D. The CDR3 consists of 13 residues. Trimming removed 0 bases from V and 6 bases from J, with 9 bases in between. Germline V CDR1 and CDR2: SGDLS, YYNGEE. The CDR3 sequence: CASSVGVYDGYTF. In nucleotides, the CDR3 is TGTGCCAGCAGCGTAGGAGTATATGATGGCTACACCTTC.

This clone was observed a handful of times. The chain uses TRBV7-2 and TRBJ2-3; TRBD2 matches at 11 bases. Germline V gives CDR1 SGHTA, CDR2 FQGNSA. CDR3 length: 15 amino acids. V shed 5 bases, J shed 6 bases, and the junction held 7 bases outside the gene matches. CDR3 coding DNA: TGTGCCAGCAGCCCTAGCGGGGGGCACCGGGATACGCAGTATTTT. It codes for CASSPSGGHRDTQYF.

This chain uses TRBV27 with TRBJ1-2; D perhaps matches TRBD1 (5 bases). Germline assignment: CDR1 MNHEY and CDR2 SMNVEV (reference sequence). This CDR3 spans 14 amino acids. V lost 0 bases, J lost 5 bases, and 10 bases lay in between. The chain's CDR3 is CASSLSPGIYGYTF. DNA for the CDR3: TGTGCCAGCAGTTTATCGCCAGGGATATATGGCTACACCTTC.

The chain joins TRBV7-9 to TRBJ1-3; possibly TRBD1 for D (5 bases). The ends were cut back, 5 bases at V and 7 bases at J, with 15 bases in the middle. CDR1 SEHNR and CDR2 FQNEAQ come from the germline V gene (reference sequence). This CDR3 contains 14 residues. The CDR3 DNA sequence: TGTGCCAGCAGCCACACAGGATACGATAACACCATATATTTT. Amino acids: CASSHTGYDNTIYF.

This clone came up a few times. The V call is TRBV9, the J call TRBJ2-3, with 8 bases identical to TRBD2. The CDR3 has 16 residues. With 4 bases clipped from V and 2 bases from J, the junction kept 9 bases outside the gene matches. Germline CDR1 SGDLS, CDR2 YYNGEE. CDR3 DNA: TGTGCCAGCAGCCTCCAGGGGCGGGGGGACACAGATACGCAGTATTTT. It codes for CASSLQGRGDTDTQYF. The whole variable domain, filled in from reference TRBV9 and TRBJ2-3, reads DSGVTQTPKHLITATGQRVTLRCSPRSGDLSVYWYQQSLDQGLQFLIQYYNGEERAKGNILERFSAQQFPDLHSELNLSSLELGDSALYFCASSLQGRGDTDTQYFGPGTRLTVL.

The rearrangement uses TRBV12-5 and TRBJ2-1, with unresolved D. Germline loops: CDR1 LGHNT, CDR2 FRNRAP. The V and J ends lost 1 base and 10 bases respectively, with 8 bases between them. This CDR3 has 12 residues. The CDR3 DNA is TGTGCTAGTGGTTTGGCATGGCGGGAGCAGTTCTTC. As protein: CASGLAWREQFF.

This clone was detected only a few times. The CDR3 loop reads CSARGSVEAFF. In DNA, the CDR3 is TGCAGTGCTAGGGGGAGCGTTGAAGCTTTCTTT. This chain connects TRBV20-1 to TRBJ1-1; D is unresolved. Germline loops: CDR1 DFQATT, CDR2 SNEGSKA (reference sequence). This CDR3 has 11 residues. V shed 3 bases and J shed 7 bases, with 9 bases lying between them.

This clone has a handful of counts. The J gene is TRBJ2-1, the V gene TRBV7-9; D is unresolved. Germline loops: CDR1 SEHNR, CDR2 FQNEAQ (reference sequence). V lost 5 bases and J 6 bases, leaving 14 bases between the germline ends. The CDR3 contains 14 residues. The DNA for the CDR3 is TGTGCCAGCAGCCCCCGTTTATCGAGCAATGAGCAGTTCTTC. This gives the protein CASSPRLSSNEQFF.